Listed below are T cell receptor beta chains from one sample, sequenced in a study of T cell responses to AZD1222 COVID-19 vaccine. The data were produced by immunoSEQ multiplex PCR, yet TCRdb's version contains in-frame clones alone and is incomplete. The data show 85,000 to 100,000 clones, approximately 90% seen once. This material consisted of peripheral blood, taken 28 days after the second AZD1222 dose. These TCRs come from an adult who received the AZD1222 COVID-19 vaccine. CDR3s include the opening cysteine and the closing phenylalanine or tryptophan. D genes are given only for firm matches. Clone sizes are given selectively: once, few, many, or a class where the clone is expanded.

clone_size	j_call	v_call	d_call	cdr3_nt	cdr3_aa
.	TRBJ2-1	TRBV5-1	.	TGCGCCAGCAGCTCCTCCCGGGGCGGCTCAGTCAATGAGCAGTTCTTC	CASSSSRGGSVNEQFF
once	TRBJ1-5	TRBV15	.	TGTGCCACCAGCAGAGATACGGGGTTAGGCAATCAGCCCCAGCATTTT	CATSRDTGLGNQPQHF
.	TRBJ2-1	TRBV7-2	.	TGTGCCAGCAGCGCCTCTAGCTCCAACTACAATGAGCAGTTCTTC	CASSASSSNYNEQFF
.	TRBJ2-3	TRBV4-3	TRBD1	TGCGCCAGCAGCCCGGGACAGGGCGCTCGCACAGATACGCAGTATTTT	CASSPGQGARTDTQYF
.	TRBJ1-5	TRBV27	.	TGTGCCAGCAGTTTAGGGCGCAATCAGCCCCAGCATTTT	CASSLGRNQPQHF
.	TRBJ1-5	TRBV28	.	TGTGCCAGCAGTGTCGTCGGGGGGACGTATAGCAATCAGCCCCAGCATTTT	CASSVVGGTYSNQPQHF
.	TRBJ1-1	TRBV6-4	.	TGTGCCAGTGCCCCGGAGCCCCGATTGGGCACTGAAGCTTTCTTT	CASAPEPRLGTEAFF
.	TRBJ2-5	TRBV28	TRBD1	TGTGCCAGCAGTTTGGACAGGAATGAACAAGAGACCCAGTACTTC	CASSLDRNEQETQYF
.	TRBJ1-4	TRBV28	.	TGTGCCAGCAGTTTGCAGGGGTTTGAAAAACTGTTTTTT	CASSLQGFEKLFF
.	TRBJ1-1	TRBV7-9	TRBD1	TGTGCCAGCAGCTTATGGACAGGGGTTACTGAAGCTTTCTTT	CASSLWTGVTEAFF
.	TRBJ1-2	TRBV28	.	TGTGCCAGCAGTTTAGGGCATGGGAGAGGGGCTAACTATGGCTACACCTTC	CASSLGHGRGANYGYTF
once	TRBJ1-1	TRBV27	.	TGTGCCAGCAGTTTAAAAGGGGCTAACACTGAAGCTTTCTTT	CASSLKGANTEAFF
.	TRBJ1-1	TRBV7-9	.	TGTGCCAGCAGCCCCGGGACGCCAATTGTAGCTTTCTTT	CASSPGTPIVAFF
.	TRBJ2-7	TRBV6-5	TRBD1	TGTGCCAGCAGGTGGACAGGGGGCTTCGAGTACTTC	CASRWTGGFEYF
.	TRBJ2-3	TRBV27	TRBD2	TGTGCCAGCTCACCTAGCGGGTTGGGGCCAGATACGCAGTATTTT	CASSPSGLGPDTQYF
.	TRBJ2-1	TRBV5-1	TRBD2	TGCGCCAGCAGGTCGGGACTAGCGGGAGGGCATGGTGAGCAGTTCTTC	CASRSGLAGGHGEQFF
.	TRBJ1-6	TRBV3-1/TRBV3-2	TRBD1	TGTGCCAGCAGCCAAGAGTACCCGGGACAGGGGGCTTCACCCCTCCACTTT	CASSQEYPGQGASPLHF
.	TRBJ2-7	TRBV12-3/TRBV12-4	TRBD1	TGTGCCAGCAGTAGGACAGGGAGCTACGAGCAGTACTTC	CASSRTGSYEQYF
.	TRBJ2-1	TRBV7-8	.	TGTGCCAGCAGCCTCATCGCCGGGGCCTATGAGCAGTTCTTC	CASSLIAGAYEQFF
.	TRBJ2-5	TRBV5-1	.	TGCGCCAGCAGCTTACCCGAGGTCCGAGAGACCCAGTACTTC	CASSLPEVRETQYF
medium-sized	TRBJ2-2	TRBV27	.	TGTGCCAGCAGTCCCTACACCGGGGAGCTGTTTTTT	CASSPYTGELFF
.	TRBJ2-5	TRBV7-9	.	TGTGCCAGCAGCCCCGACGGCCAAGAGACCCAGTACTTC	CASSPDGQETQYF
.	TRBJ2-1	TRBV5-1	.	TGCGCCAGCAGCTTGGGGCAGCTTTTTGATGAGCAGTTCTTC	CASSLGQLFDEQFF
.	TRBJ1-5	TRBV30	.	TGTGCCTGGAGTGTCCCCCAGTTCAATCAGCCCCAGCATTTT	CAWSVPQFNQPQHF
.	TRBJ2-3	TRBV9	TRBD2	TGTGCCAGCAGCGAGCGACTAGCGGCTAGCACAGATACGCAGTATTTT	CASSERLAASTDTQYF
once	TRBJ1-2	TRBV24-1	.	TGTGCCACCAGTGAGGTAGGCAAATATGGCTACACCTTC	CATSEVGKYGYTF
once	TRBJ2-3	TRBV3-1/TRBV3-2	.	TGTGCCAGCAGCCAAGATTTGGCGGCTACCACAGATACGCAGTATTTT	CASSQDLAATTDTQYF
.	TRBJ2-7	TRBV9	.	TGTGCCAGCAGCCCCCACGGGGACGTGGGGGCGGAGCAGTACTTC	CASSPHGDVGAEQYF
.	TRBJ2-5	TRBV29-1	.	TGCAGCGTCCATGGGCCCTCGGAAGAGACCCAGTACTTC	CSVHGPSEETQYF
.	TRBJ2-7	TRBV20-1	.	TGCAGTGCTAGAGAGGTTTACGAGCAGTACTTC	CSAREVYEQYF
few	TRBJ2-7	TRBV19	TRBD2	TGTGCCAGTACCCATTCGGGGGGATCCTACGAGCAGTACTTC	CASTHSGGSYEQYF
once	TRBJ2-5	TRBV9	TRBD2	TGTGCCAGCAGCGTAGAAGATTCGCTAGCGGCGGAGACCCAGTACTTC	CASSVEDSLAAETQYF
.	TRBJ2-5	TRBV15	TRBD2	TGTGCCACCAGCAGAGATATTTCTAGCGGTCAAGAGACCCAGTACTTC	CATSRDISSGQETQYF
.	TRBJ1-4	TRBV19	.	TGTGCCAGTAGTATTAGGACAAATGAAAAACTGTTTTTT	CASSIRTNEKLFF
.	TRBJ1-2	TRBV2	TRBD1	TGTGCCAGCAGCGGTACAGGGGGCACCTATGGCTACACCTTC	CASSGTGGTYGYTF
.	TRBJ2-5	TRBV19	TRBD2	TGTGCCAGTAGTATGACTAGCGGGGGGACGGGAGAGACCCAGTACTTC	CASSMTSGGTGETQYF
.	TRBJ2-7	TRBV5-1	TRBD1	TGCGCCAGCAGCGGAGCACCCGGGACAGGGGGACTCGAGCAGTACTTC	CASSGAPGTGGLEQYF
.	TRBJ2-1	TRBV27	TRBD1	TGTGCCAGCAGCCATCCGGGACAGAGTTCGGGACCGGCCATCTTC	CASSHPGQSSGPAIF
.	TRBJ2-3	TRBV18	TRBD1	TGTGCCAGCTCACGGGACAGGGCGGATACGCAGTATTTT	CASSRDRADTQYF
.	TRBJ1-3	TRBV30	.	TGTGCCTGGAGTCGTCCCGGGGGGCCTGGAAACACCATATATTTT	CAWSRPGGPGNTIYF
.	TRBJ2-1	TRBV5-4	TRBD2	TGTGCCAGCAGGCCACCGGGACTAGCCAATGAGCAGTTCTTC	CASRPPGLANEQFF
.	TRBJ1-6	TRBV30	.	TGTGCCTGGAGTGTACTGGGGGCGAATAATTCACCCCTCCACTTT	CAWSVLGANNSPLHF